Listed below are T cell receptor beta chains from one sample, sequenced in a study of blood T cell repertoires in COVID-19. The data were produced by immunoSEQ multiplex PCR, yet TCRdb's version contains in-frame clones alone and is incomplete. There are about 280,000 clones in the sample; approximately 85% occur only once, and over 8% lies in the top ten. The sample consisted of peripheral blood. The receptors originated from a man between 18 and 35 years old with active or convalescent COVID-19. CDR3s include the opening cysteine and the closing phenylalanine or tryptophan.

CASSVGTGPSGNTIYF | TRBV9
CASSPGTSGFLYEQYF | TRBV9
CSVQSLQVEQFF | TRBV29-1
CASSFVTPRGYNSPLHF | TRBV19
CASSEFGRAAFF | TRBV25-1
CAIGGQGATETQYF | TRBV10-3
CATSDRGGQPQHF | TRBV24-1
CASSSSTASYEQYF | TRBV27
CASSRTGGETDTQYF | TRBV3-1/TRBV3-2
CASSFLSGTASPSYGYTF | TRBV19
CASSLDGTGAYGYTF | TRBV7-9
CASLTGRADANTIYF | TRBV6-5
CASSLGAGAANEQYF | TRBV7-2
CASSQGAGTGGRITEAFF | TRBV4-1
CASSSEASGRGQPQHF | TRBV6-2/TRBV6-3
CASSLLAGGAKNIQYF | TRBV27
CASSQEAGNGYTF | TRBV4-3
CASSLEGEVPSYEQYF | TRBV11-3
CASSYGGSSYNSPLHF | TRBV6-5
CASSPQGVWGLYEQYF | TRBV7-2
CASSYVSELANEQFF | TRBV6-5
CASSYRRGDTDTQYF | TRBV6-2/TRBV6-3
CASSQEETTDTQYF | TRBV4-1
CSATGTGAYEQYF | TRBV29-1
CASGSGGAVEQYF | TRBV12-3/TRBV12-4
CASSIFPRILGGQETQYF | TRBV19
CASSLALAGGRGEQYF | TRBV27
CASSLRQTGSPLHF | TRBV5-4
CASSLVENRRNIQYF | TRBV5-6
CASSQGQGTAETQYF | TRBV4-1
CASSSSGGWAGNTIYF | TRBV7-2
CASLEGGGVQETQYF | TRBV10-2
CASRGTGDWSEKLFF | TRBV5-1
CASGLIIQGTGELFF | TRBV12-5
CASSREEIWETQYF | TRBV7-2
CASSEDSGYTF | TRBV2
CASSQGRTGGFEQYF | TRBV4-2
CASSQELGRGSYNEQFF | TRBV4-3
CASSIDGSTEAFF | TRBV19
CASSEVAGAKNIQYF | TRBV6-1
CASSTRGRAYNEQFF | TRBV19
CAGRAGLTDTQYF | TRBV6-6
CASSLARGGLPYGELFF | TRBV11-3
CASSENAGQRISGNTIYF | TRBV9
CASSTTSKETQYF | TRBV6-6
CASSHRDRGPANYGYTF | TRBV14
CASSLVQLTYEQYF | TRBV6-5
CASSSLSGSNTEAFF | TRBV7-9
CASSDGQVKRDTQYF | TRBV9
CASSQGTGGPYNEQFF | TRBV4-3
CASVGGTEQFF | TRBV12-3/TRBV12-4